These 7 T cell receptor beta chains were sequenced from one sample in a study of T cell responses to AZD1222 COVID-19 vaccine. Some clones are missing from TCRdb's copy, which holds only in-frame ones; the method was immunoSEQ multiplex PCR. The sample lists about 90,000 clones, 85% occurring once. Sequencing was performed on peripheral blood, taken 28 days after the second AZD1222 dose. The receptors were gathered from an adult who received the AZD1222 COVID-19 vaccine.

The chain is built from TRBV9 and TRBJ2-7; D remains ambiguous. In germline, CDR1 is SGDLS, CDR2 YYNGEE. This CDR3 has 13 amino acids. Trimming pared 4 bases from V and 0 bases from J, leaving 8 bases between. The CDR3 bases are TGTGCCAGCAGCAGTAGCAGCTCCTACGAGCAGTACTTC. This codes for CASSSSSSYEQYF.

The CDR3 region is CASRVQGVSGQEAFF. Here the CDR3 DNA reads TGCGCCAGCAGGGTACAAGGGGTCTCGGGACAGGAAGCTTTCTTT. The genes are TRBV5-1 and TRBJ1-1; 7 nucleotides match TRBD1. The CDR3 sequence is 15 residues long. Germline values: CDR1 SGHRS, CDR2 YFSETQ. V dropped 5 bases and J dropped 8; count of bases not matched to a gene: 15. Using reference TRBV5-1 and TRBJ1-1 for the parts outside the CDR3, the full variable domain is KAGVTQTPRYLIKTRGQQVTLSCSPISGHRSVSWYQQTPGQGLQFLFEYFSETQRNKGNFPGRFSGRQFSNSRSEMNVSTLELGDSALYLCASRVQGVSGQEAFFGQGTRLTVV.

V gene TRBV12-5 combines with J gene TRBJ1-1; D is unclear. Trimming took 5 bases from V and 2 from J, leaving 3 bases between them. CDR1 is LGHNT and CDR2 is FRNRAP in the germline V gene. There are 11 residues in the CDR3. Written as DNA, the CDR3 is TGTGCTAGTGGTACCAACACTGAAGCTTTCTTT. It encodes CASGTNTEAFF.

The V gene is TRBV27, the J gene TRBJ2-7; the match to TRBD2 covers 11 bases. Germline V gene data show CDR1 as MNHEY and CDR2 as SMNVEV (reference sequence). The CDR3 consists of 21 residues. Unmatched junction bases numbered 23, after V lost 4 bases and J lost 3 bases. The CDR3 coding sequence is TGTGCCAGCAGTTCCCGGGTACCGGGACAGGCGCGTCTAGCGGGAGGCTACGAGCAGTACTTC. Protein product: CASSSRVPGQARLAGGYEQYF.

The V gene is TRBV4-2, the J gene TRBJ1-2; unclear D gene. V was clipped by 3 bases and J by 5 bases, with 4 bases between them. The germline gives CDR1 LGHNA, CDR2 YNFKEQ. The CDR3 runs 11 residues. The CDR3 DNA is TGTGCCAGCAGCCAGGGATATGGCTACACCTTC. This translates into CASSQGYGYTF.

The chain's CDR3 is CASSLGRSSYNEQFF. CDR3 sequence (DNA): TGTGCCAGCAGCTTAGGTCGGAGCTCCTACAATGAGCAGTTCTTC. V usage is TRBV5-4 and J usage is TRBJ2-1; D is uncertain. CDR1 and CDR2 from the germline V gene are SGHNT and YYREEE (reference sequence). Trimming took 2 bases from V and 0 from J, leaving 9 bases between them. CDR3 length equals 15 residues.

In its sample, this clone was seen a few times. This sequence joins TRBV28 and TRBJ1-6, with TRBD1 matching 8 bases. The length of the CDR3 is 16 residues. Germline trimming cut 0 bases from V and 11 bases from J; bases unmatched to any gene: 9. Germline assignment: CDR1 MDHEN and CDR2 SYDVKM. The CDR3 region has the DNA TGTGCCAGCAGTTTATGGAGCAGGGGGCTTAGGGCACCCCTCCACTTT. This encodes CASSLWSRGLRAPLHF.